This T cell receptor (beta chain) was obtained from a study of OX40 agonist ivuxolimab in advanced cancers. This clone was seen a handful of times. Collection of blood occurred at baseline, at cycle 4 day 1, and at cycle 7 day 1. Repertoires were generated with immunoSEQ multiplex PCR, while TCRdb's copy carries only in-frame clones and drops some. This sample has some 100,000 clones, with approximately 80% found just once. This clonotype was sampled from an adult with an advanced solid tumor such as melanoma, head and neck, liver or kidney cancer. Sequenced material: CD4+ or CD8+ T cells sorted from blood, taken in a trial of the OX40 agonist ivuxolimab.

The CDR3 protein is CASSDPTSGSTGELFF. The CDR3 coding sequence is TGTGCCAGCAGCGACCCGACTAGCGGGTCCACCGGGGAGCTGTTTTTT. The rearrangement joins TRBV9 to TRBJ2-2, with 10 nucleotides matching TRBD2. V trimming: 3 bases; J trimming: 4 bases; junction bases outside the gene matches: 6. The CDR3 runs to 16 residues. Looked up from germline, CDR1 is SGDLS and CDR2 is YYNGEE.